This T cell receptor beta chain stems from a study of long-term antiretroviral therapy in people with HIV (dated by TCRdb to between 2022 and 2023). For context, the study as a whole: Collection of the earliest samples took place about a decade ahead of the 2015 WHO recommendation for immediate ART, at a time when ART was typically delayed until CD4 counts fell. No cross-contamination during QIAcube processing was seen in test extractions of a monoclonal T-cell line run alongside around 31 polyclonal samples. Of the roughly 30 participants with HIV, about twelve were female. The cohort contributed 150 to 200 cryopreserved PBMC samples from a few dozen adults with confirmed HIV infection, collected serially over a mean of around 6 years (range 1-12). Whether ART initiation and durable HIV suppression were associated with changes in peripheral blood TRB repertoire composition and diversity was tested in a retrospective serial study.

The immunoSEQ hsTCRB v3.0 assay was used at survey level resolution for TRB variable region sequencing. TRB sequencing targeted a depth of roughly 35,000-50,000 T-cell genomes per sample. Pooled TRB libraries were sequenced on an Illumina MiSeq with a v3 150-cycle kit. Per the original workflow: Analysis of repertoires was carried out in R inside a reproducible Nextflow workflow spanning QC, data transformation and analysis. Custom analyses were implemented in LymphoSeq2, an R package for AIRR-Seq data exploration. After excluding several samples that yielded fewer than 5000 total TRB sequences, some 190 HIV repertoires remained for analysis. Among the 170 to 200 retained HIV repertoires, some 60 were collected before ART initiation and approximately 130 were collected after ART initiation. Each repertoire was downsampled to 5000 TRB nucleotide sequences, and summary statistics were averaged across 100 downsampling iterations. The analysis kept only TRB sequences whose CDR3 regions were at least seven amino acids long. Diversity was assessed using a clonality score derived from Shannon entropy and using the Gini coefficient. In the repertoire networks, any two of the top 5000 CDR3 amino acid sequences were linked whenever the two sequences differed by an edit distance of one. GLIPH2 predicted antigen specificity groups and MHC restriction for TRB CDR3 amino acid sequences. To flag known CMV, EBV, HIV or tissue antigen associations, CDR3 amino acid sequences were matched against VDJdb and McPAS-TCR. Pre-ART, post-ART and control groups were compared with Wilcoxon signed-rank tests and Holm-Bonferroni correction. Imported from immuneACCESS, the table was reduced by TCRdb to in-frame sequences with V and J called. These copies leave out some clones; in studies compared against another copy, an unresolved V gene accounts for under half, and the cause of the remainder is not known. That table supplies the V and J calls and clone size; D and trimming were determined from the DNA. This sample holds about 24,000 clones; 65% to 90% were observed only once. The ten largest clones add up to about 2.1% of the sample.

General study outcomes and caveats: The samples were dated from about 2004 to 2018, and the ART regimens that were used may be less effective than current ART regimens. Owing to limited PBMC availability, only the TCR beta chain was sequenced, without alpha chain pairing. No data were available on ART adherence, viral resistance or therapy changes, limiting inferences about post-ART repertoire changes. At every time point, the repertoire was dominated by expanded TRB clones first identified before ART initiation, although this dominance fluctuated and, in many PLHIV, declined after ART. Starting ART was linked to a significant rise in TRB diversity, yet even after long-term ART the diversity remained significantly lower than in transplant donor controls. Because cell numbers in pre-ART samples were limited, unsorted PBMC were profiled instead of sorted CD4+ and CD8+ T cells. CDR3 length ranges in HIV repertoires were narrower than in controls, and network structure suggested an antigen-experienced repertoire with only a slight naive shift after ART.

Its CDR3 holds 13 amino acids, cysteine through phenylalanine. The sequence is cut down to CDR3 DNA, 39 bases in frame from base 1. V is cut by 6 bases and J by 6 bases, and the space between the germline ends is 14 bases. The germline V gene supplies CDR1 MDHEN and CDR2 SYDVKM. Inclusion was restricted to participants for whom at least one PBMC sample before ART initiation and at least two post-ART samples were available. Treatment was received in the United States of America by all participants with HIV. Cryopreserved samples of about 0.95-10 million PBMC were thawed and washed before DNA extraction. At the time of the earliest PBMC sample, participants with HIV were aged between about 23 and 54 years. PBMC samples from each participant spanned 1-4 timepoints before ART initiation and 2-8 timepoints after ART initiation, with a median of 7 samples. For every participant, serial HIV viral load, CD4+ T-cell count, ART history and demographic data were obtained. Using a Qiagen kit on a QIAcube, genomic DNA was extracted from unsorted PBMC, with samples processed in batches of 12.

As to this clone: Its binding antigen is unknown. Per-nucleotide qualities are absent, and no much larger clonotype sits a single base away.

The chain is encoded by TRBV28 joined to TRBJ1-2, and perhaps TRBD1 as D gene, on 6 matching bases. This TCR derives from a man between 50 and 59 years old with HIV. The specimen was unsorted PBMCs, collected 3 years after starting antiretroviral therapy. The sequenced DNA is TGTGCCAGCAGGCTACAGGGTCCGGATGGCTACACCTTC. Translation gives CASRLQGPDGYTF.